A selection of T cell receptor beta chains follows, all from one sample in a study of regulatory T cells in long-lasting Graves disease. In TCRdb, the multiplex PCR reads were re-called with MiXCR into one record per CDR3 protein. The data show a few hundred thousand distinct CDR3 sequences, 23% seen once. The material was peripheral blood mononuclear cells (PBMCs), obtained when the disease was refractory, from a patient treated with antithyroid drugs. These receptors all stem from a female donor with Graves disease. CDR3s include the opening cysteine and the closing phenylalanine or tryptophan. D genes are given only for firm matches. Clone size is not always given. Where it is, it says once, few, many or a class for expanded clones.

clone_size	v_call	d_call	j_call	cdr3_nt	cdr3_aa
.	TRBV10-3	TRBD1	TRBJ2-7	TGTGCCATCAGCTACAGGGGGATAGGTGACGAGCAGTACTTC	CAISYRGIGDEQYF
few	TRBV29-1	.	TRBJ1-1	TGCAGCGTTGGACAGATGAACACTGAAGCTTTCTTT	CSVGQMNTEAFF
.	TRBV7-2	.	TRBJ1-2	TGTGCCAGCAGCTTAATTTCGGTTAACTATGGCTACACCTTC	CASSLISVNYGYTF
many	TRBV3-1	.	TRBJ1-5	TGTGCCAGCAGCCAAGACGCGCGTCAGCCCCAGCATTTT	CASSQDARQPQHF
.	TRBV6-1	.	TRBJ2-2	TGTGCCAGCAGGATGGGGCACACATTGAGCTCCGGGGAGCTGTTTTTT	CASRMGHTLSSGELFF
.	TRBV20-1	.	TRBJ2-6	TGCAGTGCTAGAACAGAAACCAACTCTGGGGCCAACGTCCTGACTTTC	CSARTETNSGANVLTF
few	TRBV15	TRBD1	TRBJ2-2	TGTGCCACCAGCAGCGAAGAGACAGGGGATCTCGGGGAGCTGTTTTTT	CATSSEETGDLGELFF
many	TRBV7-2	.	TRBJ1-2	TGTGCCAGCAGCCTAGGCAGGGAGGGACATGCGGGCTACACCTTC	CASSLGREGHAGYTF
many	TRBV2	.	TRBJ1-2	TGTGCCACAGCCGCGCCACTGCGTGCGACCTACTATGGCTACACCTTC	CATAAPLRATYYGYTF
many	TRBV15	.	TRBJ1-4	TGTGCCACCAGCAGAGAGGGGACACCCTTATCGGGGAATGAAAAACTGTTTTTT	CATSREGTPLSGNEKLFF